A single sample is the source of the 20 T cell receptor beta chains below, sequenced in a study of cytotoxic CD8 clonotypes in ibrutinib-treated CLL. Sequencing was performed with immunoSEQ multiplex PCR; in TCRdb, only in-frame clones are kept and a portion is missing. The sample yields 15,000 or so clones, 81% seen once. The source was PBMCs, collected before ibrutinib treatment. These TCRs come from a human donor with chronic lymphocytic leukemia.

The chain has TRBV6-5 and TRBJ1-5, with a possible D match to TRBD1 (5 bases). Trimming took off 2 bases at V and 5 bases at J, with 10 bases between the two ends. The CDR3 is made up of 14 amino acids. Germline V gene sequence: CDR1 MNHEY, CDR2 SVGAGI. Here the CDR3 DNA reads TGTGCCAGCAGTTACGGGCAGGGAGATCAGCCCCAGCATTTT. It translates to CASSYGQGDQPQHF.

The CDR3 coding sequence is TGCAGCGTTGCTGGGCAAGAGACCCAGTACTTC. Residues: CSVAGQETQYF. The chain recombines TRBV29-1 with TRBJ2-5; D gene unclear. This CDR3 is built from 11 residues. Trimming stripped 4 bases from V and 2 bases from J, with 5 bases between. Germline CDR1 SQVTM, CDR2 ANQGSEA.

The CDR3 nucleotides read TGCGCCAGCAGCTCCTCCCCGGTTGGGACTAGCGGGAGCGGGTACAATGAGCAGTTCTTC. Translation gives CASSSSPVGTSGSGYNEQFF. The V call is TRBV5-1, the J call TRBJ2-1, with TRBD2 matching over 14 bases. The CDR3 has 20 amino acids. Germline CDR1 and CDR2: SGHRS and YFSETQ. J gave up 4 bases and V 3 bases, and 15 bases lay outside the gene matches.

The chain combines TRBV7-2 with TRBJ1-3; D gene uncertain. V gave up 4 bases and J gave up 4 bases, with 2 bases separating them. The CDR3 is made up of 11 amino acids. Germline V gene sequence: CDR1 SGHTA, CDR2 FQGNSA. CDR3 nucleotides: TGTGCCAGCAGCTCCGGAAACACCATATATTTT. Residues: CASSSGNTIYF. Full variable domain (outside the CDR3, taken from reference TRBV7-2 and TRBJ1-3): GAGVSQSPSNKVTEKGKDVELRCDPISGHTALYWYRQSLGQGLEFLIYFQGNSAPDKSGLPSDRFSAERTGGSVSTLTIQRTQQEDSAVYLCASSSGNTIYFGEGSWLTVV.

The chain has TRBV11-1 and TRBJ2-3; a weak D match, TRBD2 (6 bases). The V gene lost 3 bases and the J gene lost 4 bases, with 14 bases spanning the gap. CDR1 and CDR2 (germline): SGHAT, FQDESV (reference sequence). This CDR3 region has 15 residues. CDR3 in DNA: TGTGCCAGCAGCTTCGCGGGATCTCCGCCAGATACGCAGTATTTT. It is translated as CASSFAGSPPDTQYF.

The gene calls are TRBV27 and TRBJ2-1; a possible D gene is TRBD2 (6 bases). Germline V gene sequence: CDR1 MNHEY, CDR2 SMNVEV (reference sequence). The CDR3 extends over 13 amino acids. V lost 6 bases, J lost 8 bases, and 14 bases lay in between. CDR3 nucleotide sequence: TGTGCCAGCAGCGGGACTCCGGGCCATGAGCAGTTCTTC. It encodes CASSGTPGHEQFF.

The rearrangement links TRBV10-3 to TRBJ2-7; a possible D gene is TRBD1 (6 bases). The V end lost 2 bases, the J end lost 3 bases, and 11 bases lay between the germline ends. The CDR3 has 14 residues. Germline V gives CDR1 ENHRY, CDR2 SYGVKD. CDR3 coding DNA: TGTGCCATCAGTGAGCCGGGACATGGCTACGAGCAGTACTTC. Translating gives CAISEPGHGYEQYF.

The chain carries TRBV11-2 and TRBJ2-7; 8 bases are a match to TRBD1. CDR1 and CDR2 (germline): SGHAT, FQNNGV. The CDR3 is 15 residues long. V was pared by 2 bases and J by 5 bases, with 8 bases of the junction left unmatched. CDR3 in amino acids: CASSLSTGQGNEQYF. The CDR3, as DNA: TGTGCCAGCAGCTTAAGTACAGGACAGGGCAACGAGCAGTACTTC.

This clone was detected only once. The rearrangement joins TRBV11-1 to TRBJ2-7; 7 bases are shared with TRBD1. The CDR3 is 14 amino acids. Per germline, CDR1 SGHAT and CDR2 FQDESV (reference sequence). Germline trimming cut 2 bases from V and 6 bases from J; bases unmatched to any gene: 7. The chain's CDR3 is CASSLRQGQGEQYF. In nucleotides, the CDR3 is TGTGCCAGCAGCTTAAGACAGGGCCAAGGCGAGCAGTACTTC.

The V gene is TRBV25-1, the J gene TRBJ2-7; D uncertain. Germline assignment: CDR1 MGHDK and CDR2 SYGVNS. Between the trimmed V and J ends, which lost 5 bases and 8 bases, there was a span of 19 bases. The CDR3 sequence is 14 residues long. CDR3 DNA: TGTGCCAGCAGTCAGAACTCGGGTTTGGGGAAGCAGTACTTC. Translating it yields CASSQNSGLGKQYF.

This clone appeared a few times. This chain joins TRBV10-1 and TRBJ1-4; D gene uncertain. The CDR3 sequence is 11 residues long. The V end was cut by 3 bases, the J end by 6 bases, with 2 bases between. Germline loops: CDR1 WNHNN, CDR2 SYGVQD (reference sequence). The CDR3 bases are TGCGCCAGCAGTGACGATGAAAAACTGTTTTTT. Residues: CASSDDEKLFF.

This chain uses TRBV5-1 with TRBJ1-1; D is perhaps TRBD1 (6 bases). CDR1 SGHRS and CDR2 YFSETQ come from the germline V gene. The CDR3 totals 15 residues. Trimming shortened V by 4 bases and J by 0 bases, and 13 bases separated the two germline ends. CDR3 loop: CASSAGGGMNTEAFF. For the CDR3, the DNA is TGCGCCAGCAGCGCCGGAGGGGGAATGAACACTGAAGCTTTCTTT.

The rearrangement uses TRBV2 and TRBJ2-7; D gene uncertain. The germline V gene encodes CDR1 SNHLY and CDR2 FYNNEI. The V gene lost 7 bases and the J gene lost 1 base, with 5 bases spanning the gap. The CDR3 is made up of 11 amino acids. CDR3 region: CASTSSYEQYF. In DNA, the CDR3 is TGTGCCAGCACCTCATCCTACGAGCAGTACTTC. Complete variable domain (other parts from reference TRBV2 and TRBJ2-7): EPEVTQTPSHQVTQMGQEVILRCVPISNHLYFYWYRQILGQKVEFLVSFYNNEISEKSEIFDDQFSVERPDGSNFTLKIRSTKLEDSAMYFCASTSSYEQYFGPGTRLTVT.

This clone appeared once. The CDR3 DNA follows: TGTGCCAGCACCTATAGCGGGAGGGCTGCGAACACCGGGGAGCTGTTTTTT. Translating it yields CASTYSGRAANTGELFF. The chain recombines TRBV11-3 with TRBJ2-2; 11 bases match TRBD2. Germline V gene lookup returns CDR1 SGHNT and CDR2 YENEEA. The CDR3 contains 17 residues. V trimming: 7 bases; J trimming: 0 bases; junction bases outside the gene matches: 7.

The chain is built from TRBV19 and TRBJ2-7; D uncertain. Trimming removed 5 bases from V and 3 bases from J, with 20 bases in between. Germline V gene sequence: CDR1 LNHDA, CDR2 SQIVND (reference sequence). The CDR3 is made up of 16 amino acids. CDR3: CASSAATQPPIYEQYF. The DNA of the CDR3 is TGTGCCAGTAGTGCTGCGACTCAACCGCCGATCTACGAGCAGTACTTC.

The CDR3 DNA reads as TGTGCCAGCAGCCCGACAACCGGGACTAGCGGTCCCCTTTCCTACAATGAGCAGTTCTTC. Its protein is CASSPTTGTSGPLSYNEQFF. This chain links TRBV9 with TRBJ2-1; 11 bases map to TRBD2. The CDR3 totals 20 residues. V dropped 4 bases and J dropped 1; count of bases not matched to a gene: 16. Per germline, CDR1 SGDLS and CDR2 YYNGEE. Using reference TRBV9 and TRBJ2-1 for the parts outside the CDR3, the full variable domain is DSGVTQTPKHLITATGQRVTLRCSPRSGDLSVYWYQQSLDQGLQFLIQYYNGEERAKGNILERFSAQQFPDLHSELNLSSLELGDSALYFCASSPTTGTSGPLSYNEQFFGPGTRLTVL.

CDR3 DNA sequence: TGTGCCAGCAGTGGCCGACCTTTCTCCTACGAGCAGTACTTC. Amino acids: CASSGRPFSYEQYF. This chain joins TRBV28 and TRBJ2-7; D unclear. Germline assignment: CDR1 MDHEN and CDR2 SYDVKM. Trimming took 5 bases from V and 0 from J, leaving 11 bases between them. This CDR3 has 14 residues.

The chain couples TRBV2 to TRBJ2-3; D perhaps matches TRBD1 (5 bases). V lost 6 bases, J lost 2 bases, and 6 bases lay in between. Germline CDR1 SNHLY, CDR2 FYNNEI. The CDR3 is made up of 12 amino acids. The CDR3 DNA reads as TGTGCCAGCAGAGGGGACACAGATACGCAGTATTTT. Protein: CASRGDTDTQYF.

This clone was observed once. The chain joins TRBV6-6 to TRBJ1-4; no clear D. CDR3 length: 11 residues. From germline, CDR1 is MNHNY and CDR2 SVGAGI (reference sequence). V lost 5 bases, J lost 6 bases, and 4 bases lay in between. CDR3 residues: CASSRDEKLFF. The CDR3 DNA is TGTGCCAGCAGTCGGGATGAAAAACTGTTTTTT.

J is TRBJ2-1 and V is TRBV5-1, with TRBD2 matching 11 bases. The V segment lost 2 bases and the J segment 7 bases; nucleotides outside the gene matches: 5. Germline values: CDR1 SGHRS, CDR2 YFSETQ. The CDR3 runs 15 residues. In DNA, the CDR3 is TGCGCCAGCAGCTTCACTAGCGGGAGTCAAAATGAGCAGTTCTTC. Its protein is CASSFTSGSQNEQFF. Based on the CDR3 plus reference TRBV5-1 and TRBJ2-1, the full variable domain is KAGVTQTPRYLIKTRGQQVTLSCSPISGHRSVSWYQQTPGQGLQFLFEYFSETQRNKGNFPGRFSGRQFSNSRSEMNVSTLELGDSALYLCASSFTSGSQNEQFFGPGTRLTVL.